This TCR beta chain was sequenced in a study of Ad26.COV2.S vaccination and SARS-CoV-2 variants. Study-wide context: Each vaccinee took Ad26.COV2.S intramuscularly, once or twice 56 days apart. Study-level findings and limits: Substantial breadth in spike-specific CD8+ and CD4+ T cell responses was reportedly seen after vaccination. Estimates derived from TCR breadth and depth analyses may have underestimated total T cell responses.

The CDR3 covers 16 residues. V lost 4 bases to trimming and J lost 2 bases, with 19 bases between them. Germline values: CDR1 SGDLS, CDR2 YYNGEE. As for this clone: Antigen: not known.

Sequenced by immunoSEQ multiplex PCR; TCRdb stores in-frame clones only, minus some. The repertoire has some 420,000 clones, 88% of them found once; the top ten carry about 3.5%. Sample treatment: approximately 18 received Ad26.COV2.S at low or high dose, single or two shots; a few received placebo; per-sample allocation not given. Day 63 following the first vaccine or placebo injection was when the samples were taken. In Boston, the donor was an adult between 18-55 years of age. The sequences come from peripheral blood, collected in a trial of Ad26.COV2.S vaccine versus placebo. The genes are TRBV9 and TRBJ2-7; D unresolved. This receptor was identified in a person between 18 and 59 years old who received the Ad26.COV2.S COVID-19 vaccine or a placebo. This chain's CDR3 is CASSSIPNSPTYEQYF. Here the CDR3 DNA reads TGTGCCAGCAGCTCCATCCCCAATTCCCCAACCTACGAGCAGTACTTC.